This TCR beta chain was sequenced in a study of blood T cell repertoires in COVID-19. In the study overall: In each case, the material was cDNA or gDNA derived from T cells, B-cell-depleted T cells, or PBMCs.

Per the study methods: Amplification from reference gene primers served as the basis for estimated nucleated cell counts. Measured with immunoSEQ multiplex PCR; TCRdb has only the in-frame clones, and not every one. V and J calls and clone size are those listed in that table; D and trimming were worked out from the DNA. The top ten hold roughly a quarter of the sample, which has 45,000 to 65,000 clones, less than 90% seen once. The CDR3 contains 18 residues. V lost 0 bases and J lost 5; bases outside the gene matches: 9. Germline loops: CDR1 GTSNPN, CDR2 SVGIG (reference sequence). The receptor's source is a human donor in a cohort sampled during active COVID-19. Input material: peripheral blood. The rearrangement uses TRBV30 and TRBJ2-2; 13 bases align to TRBD2. In DNA form, the CDR3 reads TGTGCCTGGAGTGTAGGTAGGACTAGCGGGAGTCAGACCGGGGAGCTGTTTTTT. This codes for CAWSVGRTSGSQTGELFF.